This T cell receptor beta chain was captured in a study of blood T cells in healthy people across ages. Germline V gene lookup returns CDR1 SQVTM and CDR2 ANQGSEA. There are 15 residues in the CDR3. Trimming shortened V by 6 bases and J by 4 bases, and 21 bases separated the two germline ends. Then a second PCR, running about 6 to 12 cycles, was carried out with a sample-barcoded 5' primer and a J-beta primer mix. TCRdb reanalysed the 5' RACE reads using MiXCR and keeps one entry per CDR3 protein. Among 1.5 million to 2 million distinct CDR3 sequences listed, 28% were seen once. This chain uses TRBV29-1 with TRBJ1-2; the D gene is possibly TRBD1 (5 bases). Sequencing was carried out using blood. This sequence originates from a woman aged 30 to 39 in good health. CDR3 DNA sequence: TGCAGCGTCGGTGGGCAGGGTAGGAGTACCTATGGCTACACCTTC. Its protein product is CSVGGQGRSTYGYTF.